The entry below describes one T cell receptor beta chain. Germline V gene sequence: CDR1 SGHTA, CDR2 FQGNSA. The CDR3 length is 15 residues. Trimming stripped 5 bases from V and 5 bases from J, with 18 bases between. The Seattle patients joined while their infection was active and were tracked longitudinally afterward. Per the original data handling: Researchers report that nucleated cell counts were estimated from reference gene primer amplification. Method: immunoSEQ multiplex PCR; TCRdb's copy keeps in-frame clones and lacks some. Clonal size and the V and J genes are those of that table, whereas D and trimming came from the DNA. The sample has around 290,000 clones; about 86% are singletons. The data were obtained in a study of blood T cell repertoires in COVID-19.

This clonotype originated in a woman aged 70-85 years with COVID-19, enrolled during active disease. The chain links TRBV7-2 to TRBJ1-2; D is possibly TRBD1 (6 bases). Sequenced input: peripheral blood. CDR3 sequence (DNA): TGTGCCAGCAGCCTAGTGGAGACAGGCCCTTATGGCTACACCTTC. Translation: CASSLVETGPYGYTF.